The present T cell receptor (beta chain) was sequenced within a study of T cell responses to AZD1222 COVID-19 vaccine. The repertoire was sequenced with immunoSEQ multiplex PCR; TCRdb's copy has only in-frame clones and lacks some. The sample lists fewer than 120,000 clones; approximately 90% were seen once. The origin of this receptor is an adult who received the AZD1222 COVID-19 vaccine. The sample was peripheral blood, taken 28 days after the second AZD1222 dose.

The chain's CDR3 is CASSLGPHPGTEAFF. The CDR3, as DNA: TGCGCCAGCAGCTTGGGGCCCCACCCGGGCACTGAAGCTTTCTTT. The V and J genes are TRBV5-1 and TRBJ1-1; D is unclear. This CDR3 is 15 amino acids long. The germline CDR1 and CDR2 sequences are SGHRS and YFSETQ. Trimming took off 0 bases at V and 4 bases at J, with 13 bases between the two ends.